Listed here are 16 T cell receptor beta chains from one sample, sequenced in a study of T cells after yellow fever vaccination. TCRdb reprocessed the 5' RACE reads via MiXCR and lists one record per CDR3 protein. The sample yields roughly 310,000 distinct CDR3 sequences, more than 8.5% seen once. This specimen was PBMCs, taken on the day of the first yellow fever vaccination. Source of these receptors: a man in his late teens or twenties who received the YFV17D yellow fever vaccine.

This clonotype was picked up a small number of times. Written as DNA, the CDR3 is TGTGCCAGCAGCGTGGAAAGGCGGGCTTCTAATTCACCCCTCCACTTT. Protein sequence: CASSVERRASNSPLHF. The genes are TRBV9 and TRBJ1-6; D call uncertain. Trimming shortened V by 2 bases and J by 6 bases, and 15 bases separated the two germline ends. This CDR3 spans 16 amino acids. Looked up from germline, CDR1 is SGDLS and CDR2 is YYNGEE. Complete variable domain (other parts from reference TRBV9 and TRBJ1-6): DSGVTQTPKHLITATGQRVTLRCSPRSGDLSVYWYQQSLDQGLQFLIQYYNGEERAKGNILERFSAQQFPDLHSELNLSSLELGDSALYFCASSVERRASNSPLHFGNGTRLTVT.

With regard to this clonotype: The CDR3 carries no conserved terminal phenylalanine or tryptophan, so it likely arises from a read error. The rearrangement joins TRBV2 to TRBJ2-7, with 10 bases identical to TRBD2. Unmatched junction bases numbered 6, after V lost 4 bases and J lost 6 bases. This CDR3 is 14 amino acids long. CDR1 and CDR2 from the germline V gene are SNHLY and FYNNEI. This CDR3 is CASSVAGGHPEQYS. DNA of the CDR3: TGTGCCAGCAGTGTAGCGGGGGGACACCCCGAGCAGTACTCC.

The chain employs TRBV4-3 and TRBJ2-7; the D gene is possibly TRBD1 (5 bases). The ends were cut back, 4 bases at V and 0 bases at J, with 13 bases in the middle. The CDR3 is 15 amino acids. The V gene's germline CDR1 is LGHNA and CDR2 YSLEER. The CDR3 DNA sequence: TGCGCCAGCAGCCTCACAAACAGGCACTCCTACGAGCAGTACTTC. Translation: CASSLTNRHSYEQYF.

The CDR3 coding sequence is TGCGCCAGCAGCCCGGTCGAAAGCTCTGGAAACACCATATATTTT. Protein product: CASSPVESSGNTIYF. The chain recombines TRBV5-1 with TRBJ1-3; D is undetermined. Germline CDR1 is SGHRS and CDR2 is YFSETQ. This CDR3 is 15 amino acids long. Trimming cost V 4 bases and J 0 bases, with 11 bases left between them.

At least ten counts were recorded for this clonotype. The chain couples TRBV5-1 to TRBJ2-5; no reliable D call. Looked up from germline, CDR1 is SGHRS and CDR2 is YFSETQ. The CDR3 loop spans 11 amino acids. The ends were cut back, 4 bases at V and 1 base at J, with 2 bases in the middle. The CDR3 nucleotides read TGCGCCAGCAGCGTCCAAGAGACCCAGTACTTC. It codes for CASSVQETQYF.

This sequence joins TRBV7-2 and TRBJ2-2, with D unresolved. The CDR3 consists of 13 residues. Germline V gives CDR1 SGHTA, CDR2 FQGNSA. V was trimmed by 2 bases and J by 6 bases, leaving 7 bases between them. CDR3 loop: CASSLKSAGELFF. The CDR3, as DNA: TGTGCCAGCAGCTTAAAGTCGGCCGGGGAGCTGTTTTTT.

This clonotype turned up a few times. The V and J genes are TRBV6-1 and TRBJ1-4; D is unresolved. Per germline, CDR1 MNHNS and CDR2 SASEGT. Trimming took 7 bases from V and 0 from J, leaving 12 bases between them. This CDR3 region has 15 residues. The CDR3 sequence is CASNQDRATNEKLFF. In DNA, the CDR3 is TGTGCCAGCAACCAAGACCGTGCAACTAATGAAAAACTGTTTTTT.

This clonotype was detected only a few times. This chain connects TRBV7-2 to TRBJ1-1, with 8 bases matching TRBD1. CDR3 length: 14 amino acids. V shed 2 bases, J shed 10 bases, and the junction held 9 bases outside the gene matches. The germline CDR1 and CDR2 sequences are SGHTA and FQGNSA. The CDR3 nucleotides read TGTGCCAGCAGCTTATTAGGGCAGGGGGCTGGAGCTTTCTTT. Its protein product is CASSLLGQGAGAFF.

This clonotype was picked up a small number of times. This chain connects TRBV4-3 to TRBJ1-5; D is possibly TRBD1 (6 bases). Trimming shortened V by 3 bases and J by 2 bases, and 11 bases separated the two germline ends. Germline CDR1 is LGHNA and CDR2 is YSLEER. The CDR3 loop spans 15 amino acids. The CDR3 sequence: CASSHYRDGNQPQHF. The CDR3 nucleotides read TGCGCCAGCAGCCACTACAGGGATGGCAATCAGCCCCAGCATTTT.

This clonotype came up a few times. The rearrangement links TRBV5-1 to TRBJ2-7, with 8 bases identical to TRBD1. Germline assignment: CDR1 SGHRS and CDR2 YFSETQ. This CDR3 contains 19 residues. J was trimmed by 3 bases and V by 2 bases; bases with no gene match: 19. CDR3 coding DNA: TGCGCCAGCAGCTTCACCACCGTCTTAGGGGACAGGTTATACTACGAGCAGTACTTC. Translated, it gives CASSFTTVLGDRLYYEQYF.

This clonotype has a handful of counts. Written as DNA, the CDR3 is TGCGCCAGCAGCCACGAGACAGTTAACACTGAAGCTTTCTTT. Residues: CASSHETVNTEAFF. The chain joins TRBV4-1 to TRBJ1-1; TRBD1 is a possible D gene (5 bases). Trimming shortened V by 3 bases and J by 2 bases, and 10 bases separated the two germline ends. CDR1 and CDR2 from the germline V gene are MGHRA and YSYEKL. The CDR3 extends over 14 amino acids.

The chain recombines TRBV5-1 with TRBJ2-3; D unclear. V was shortened by 0 bases and J by 0 bases, with 11 bases between the two germline ends. The CDR3 consists of 16 residues. CDR1 is SGHRS and CDR2 is YFSETQ in the germline V gene. CDR3 in amino acids: CASSLAPGWSTDTQYF. In nucleotides, the CDR3 is TGCGCCAGCAGCTTGGCCCCGGGTTGGAGCACAGATACGCAGTATTTT. The variable domain in full, completed from reference TRBV5-1 and TRBJ2-3, reads KAGVTQTPRYLIKTRGQQVTLSCSPISGHRSVSWYQQTPGQGLQFLFEYFSETQRNKGNFPGRFSGRQFSNSRSEMNVSTLELGDSALYLCASSLAPGWSTDTQYFGPGTRLTVL.

This clonotype was counted a few times. The genes are TRBV7-2 and TRBJ1-1; tentative D call: TRBD1 (6 bases). Germline V lookup: CDR1 SGHTA, CDR2 FQGNSA. This CDR3 contains 17 residues. V was trimmed by 2 bases and J by 2 bases, leaving 18 bases between them. CDR3 in DNA: TGTGCCAGCAGCTTACTCCGGGGGGCAGACTTAAACACTGAAGCTTTCTTT. This translates into CASSLLRGADLNTEAFF. Full variable domain (missing parts from reference TRBV7-2 and TRBJ1-1): GAGVSQSPSNKVTEKGKDVELRCDPISGHTALYWYRQSLGQGLEFLIYFQGNSAPDKSGLPSDRFSAERTGGSVSTLTIQRTQQEDSAVYLCASSLLRGADLNTEAFFGQGTRLTVV.

The sample holds a few counts of this clonotype. The chain links TRBV5-8 to TRBJ1-6, with a weak D call TRBD1 (5 bases). Germline values: CDR1 SGHTS, CDR2 YDEGEE. The V end lost 5 bases, the J end lost 7 bases, and 13 bases lay between the germline ends. The CDR3 loop spans 14 amino acids. CDR3: CASRHWGDNSPLHF. The CDR3, as DNA: TGTGCCAGCAGGCACTGGGGGGACAATTCACCCCTCCACTTT.

The rearrangement uses TRBV10-3 and TRBJ1-2, with 12 bases that match TRBD1. The CDR3 spans 18 residues. J lost 7 bases, V lost 5 bases, and 17 bases had no gene match. Germline values: CDR1 ENHRY, CDR2 SYGVKD. The CDR3 spells CAISMQTGTGGVFFGYTF. In DNA form, the CDR3 reads TGTGCCATCAGTATGCAAACCGGGACAGGGGGCGTTTTCTTTGGCTACACCTTC.

This clonotype has more than one count but fewer than ten. The CDR3 reads CASSPSFTTDTQYF. The DNA for the CDR3 is TGTGCCAGCAGCCCTAGCTTTACCACAGATACGCAGTATTTT. This rearrangement joins TRBV9 to TRBJ2-3, with TRBD2 as a possible D gene (5 bases). CDR3 size: 14 residues. V gave up 4 bases and J gave up 2 bases, with 11 bases separating them. The germline V gene has CDR1 SGDLS and CDR2 YYNGEE. The variable domain in full, completed from reference TRBV9 and TRBJ2-3, reads DSGVTQTPKHLITATGQRVTLRCSPRSGDLSVYWYQQSLDQGLQFLIQYYNGEERAKGNILERFSAQQFPDLHSELNLSSLELGDSALYFCASSPSFTTDTQYFGPGTRLTVL.